The following is a T cell receptor (beta chain) sequence with its context. Profiling relied on immunoSEQ multiplex PCR, and the TCRdb table lists in-frame clones only, not all of them. The table lists tens of thousands of clones, under 95% of them singletons. The sample is drawn from a study of technical replicates of blood from a few donors. This CDR3 is 13 amino acids long. The germline V gene has CDR1 SGHRS and CDR2 YFSETQ. V lost 0 bases to trimming and J lost 6 bases, with 10 bases between them. Sequencing was performed on T cells isolated from PBMCs. The chain is built from TRBV5-1 and TRBJ2-7; weak D call: TRBD2 (6 bases). The sequence derives from a human donor in good health. The CDR3 region is CASSLGRESEQYF. The CDR3 bases are TGCGCCAGCAGCTTGGGGAGGGAGAGCGAGCAGTACTTC.